This T cell receptor beta chain comes out of a study of T cells after yellow fever vaccination. V shed 8 bases and J shed 0 bases, with 17 bases lying between them. The CDR3 is made up of 15 amino acids. Germline CDR1 and CDR2: MNHEY and SVGAGI. In this sample, this clonotype turned up a few times. TCRdb analysed the 5' RACE reads with MiXCR anew, one entry per CDR3 protein. The sample consists of some 320,000 distinct CDR3 sequences, 4.1% of them appearing once. The sequences come from PBMCs, collected 5 days after the yellow fever booster vaccination. This clonotype was sampled from a man in his late teens or twenties who received the YFV17D yellow fever vaccine. The chain has TRBV6-5 and TRBJ2-7; D ambiguous. In nucleotides, the CDR3 is TGTGCCAGCGGGATCCCCAGACTTAGCTCCTACGAGCAGTACTTC. Translating gives CASGIPRLSSYEQYF.